Presented here are 26 T cell receptor beta chains from one specimen sequenced in a study of blood T cell repertoires in COVID-19. Clones were sequenced by immunoSEQ multiplex PCR, and TCRdb holds only the in-frame ones, with some missing. The top ten clones hold less than 2.5% of a sample with about 110,000 clones, 70% to 90% of them seen once. Sequencing was carried out using peripheral blood. The receptor source for this set is a human donor in a cohort sampled during active COVID-19.

Concerning this clone itself: Other nucleotide sequences in the sample specify the same CDR3. The genes are TRBV7-2 and TRBJ2-1; TRBD2 aligns across 11 bases. The germline CDR1 and CDR2 sequences are SGHTA and FQGNSA. J was trimmed by 3 bases and V by 4 bases; bases with no gene match: 2. This CDR3 contains 15 residues. CDR3 protein: CASSSLAGVYNEQFF. The CDR3 nucleotides read TGTGCCAGCAGCTCACTAGCGGGGGTCTACAATGAGCAGTTCTTC.

This CDR3 is CASSQTGSMNQPQHF. The CDR3 DNA follows: TGCGCCAGCAGCCAGACGGGGTCTATGAATCAGCCCCAGCATTTT. V and J are TRBV5-1 and TRBJ1-5, with D uncertain. Trimming pared 4 bases from V and 4 bases from J, leaving 15 bases between. Per germline, CDR1 SGHRS and CDR2 YFSETQ. The CDR3 runs to 15 residues.

This clone was detected only once. The rearrangement uses TRBV6-2 or TRBV6-3 and TRBJ2-6; perhaps TRBD2 as D (5 bases). Germline V lookup: CDR1 MNHEY, CDR2 SVGEGT. The CDR3 covers 15 residues. Deletions cut 2 bases from V and 0 bases from J, with 5 bases between. The CDR3 spells CASSYGSSGANVLTF. The CDR3 DNA reads as TGTGCCAGCAGTTACGGGAGCTCTGGGGCCAACGTCCTGACTTTC.

This sequence joins TRBV4-3 and TRBJ2-2; TRBD1 matches at 9 bases. Germline CDR1 LGHNA, CDR2 YSLEER. This CDR3 is 19 amino acids long. V shed 1 base, J shed 6 bases, and the junction held 15 bases outside the gene matches. This CDR3 is CASSQVPREGTGIAGELFF. CDR3 nucleotide sequence: TGCGCCAGCAGCCAAGTACCCCGTGAGGGGACAGGGATAGCCGGGGAGCTGTTTTTT.

The chain recombines TRBV4-3 with TRBJ2-2; 7 bases are a match to TRBD2. V lost 0 bases and J lost 2; bases outside the gene matches: 9. Germline V gene sequence: CDR1 LGHNA, CDR2 YSLEER. The CDR3 runs 18 residues. DNA of the CDR3: TGCGCCAGCAGCCAAGAGGTTACTAGCGTAATTAACACCGGGGAGCTGTTTTTT. Its protein product is CASSQEVTSVINTGELFF.

V and J are TRBV13 and TRBJ2-2; 8 bases fit TRBD2. The V and J ends lost 8 bases and 0 bases, in that order; junction bases with no gene match: 8. CDR3 length: 16 amino acids. The germline V gene encodes CDR1 PRHDT and CDR2 FYEKMQ (reference sequence). Written as DNA, the CDR3 is TGTGCCAGCCTCTACAGAGCGGGAGCGAACACCGGGGAGCTGTTTTTT. Translation gives CASLYRAGANTGELFF.

The rearrangement joins TRBV29-1 to TRBJ1-1; D ambiguous. Per germline, CDR1 SQVTM and CDR2 ANQGSEA. The V end was cut by 1 base, the J end by 8 bases, with 11 bases between. This CDR3 spans 12 amino acids. This CDR3 reads CSVEVGRREAFF. The CDR3 DNA follows: TGCAGCGTTGAAGTGGGGAGACGGGAAGCTTTCTTT.

The V and J genes are TRBV5-4 and TRBJ1-2, with 8 bases matching TRBD1. Losses at the gene ends were 2 bases for V and 4 bases for J; bases not matched to a gene: 4. Germline CDR1 SGHNT, CDR2 YYREEE (reference sequence). The CDR3 runs 14 residues. CDR3 region: CASSFAGGSYGYTF. The CDR3, as DNA: TGTGCCAGCAGCTTTGCAGGGGGCAGCTATGGCTACACCTTC.

The V call is TRBV30, the J call TRBJ2-3; 7 bases fit TRBD2. The germline V gene encodes CDR1 GTSNPN and CDR2 SVGIG (reference sequence). The length of the CDR3 is 17 residues. Losses at the gene ends were 3 bases for V and 0 bases for J; bases not matched to a gene: 12. The DNA of the CDR3 is TGTGCCTGGAGGGGGAGACTAGCTGTACTGAGCACAGATACGCAGTATTTT. Translating gives CAWRGRLAVLSTDTQYF.

This clone showed up just once. The chain joins TRBV10-1 to TRBJ2-1; a weak D match, TRBD2 (5 bases). The CDR3 length is 17 residues. CDR1 WNHNN and CDR2 SYGVQD come from the germline V gene (reference sequence). Trimming took off 2 bases at V and 0 bases at J, with 14 bases between the two ends. CDR3 DNA sequence: TGCGCCAGCAGTGAGAGAGGGAGCGCTAACTCCTACAATGAGCAGTTCTTC. Its translation is CASSERGSANSYNEQFF.

The rearrangement uses TRBV19 and TRBJ2-1; 9 nucleotides match TRBD1. The CDR3 runs 16 residues. Germline-derived CDR1 and CDR2 are LNHDA and SQIVND (reference sequence). J gave up 9 bases and V 3 bases, and 12 bases lay outside the gene matches. CDR3 sequence: CASSIPGTGRGSEQFF. The CDR3 DNA reads TGTGCCAGTAGTATTCCAGGGACAGGGAGAGGAAGTGAGCAGTTCTTC.

V usage is TRBV7-9 and J usage is TRBJ2-3; the D gene is possibly TRBD2 (6 bases). V lost 8 bases and J lost 1, with 10 bases in between. The CDR3 runs to 13 residues. Germline V gene lookup returns CDR1 SEHNR and CDR2 FQNEAQ (reference sequence). The CDR3 reads CASWGEGTDTQYF. The CDR3 DNA reads TGTGCCAGCTGGGGGGAAGGCACAGATACGCAGTATTTT.

This chain connects TRBV5-1 to TRBJ1-1; TRBD1 might be the D (5 bases). The CDR3 totals 16 residues. Germline CDR1 SGHRS, CDR2 YFSETQ. Deletions cut 0 bases from V and 0 bases from J, with 12 bases between. Here the CDR3 reads CASSLGLDSMNTEAFF. Here the CDR3 DNA reads TGCGCCAGCAGCTTGGGCCTCGACAGTATGAACACTGAAGCTTTCTTT.

The chain links TRBV28 to TRBJ1-4; D is possibly TRBD1 (5 bases). Germline loops: CDR1 MDHEN, CDR2 SYDVKM. The CDR3 has 14 residues. Deletions cut 5 bases from V and 4 bases from J, with 11 bases between. CDR3 residues: CASSLRTLNEKLFF. CDR3 DNA sequence: TGTGCCAGCAGTCTCCGGACACTTAATGAAAAACTGTTTTTT.

This chain joins TRBV6-2 or TRBV6-3 and TRBJ1-2, with 12 bases that match TRBD1. The CDR3 length is 14 residues. CDR1 is MNHEY, CDR2 SVGEGT, per germline. The V segment lost 2 bases and the J segment 6 bases; nucleotides outside the gene matches: 1. The CDR3 bases are TGTGCCAGCAGTTACGGGACAGGGGGCAATGGCTACACCTTC. This sequence encodes CASSYGTGGNGYTF.

V is TRBV5-5 and J is TRBJ1-5; D is perhaps TRBD1 (5 bases). The germline gives CDR1 SGHKS, CDR2 YYEKEE (reference sequence). The CDR3 consists of 16 residues. Between the trimmed V and J ends, which lost 0 bases and 1 base, there was a span of 11 bases. DNA for the CDR3: TGTGCCAGCAGCTTGGAGGCAGGGTTAAGCAATCAGCCCCAGCATTTT. Its protein product is CASSLEAGLSNQPQHF.

This clone has only one observation. V and J are TRBV6-2 or TRBV6-3 and TRBJ2-7, with D tentatively TRBD1 (5 bases). Trimming took off 5 bases at V and 6 bases at J, with 17 bases between the two ends. In germline, CDR1 is MNHEY, CDR2 SVGEGT. The CDR3 runs to 14 residues. Here the CDR3 reads CASSPLGWGREQYF. The CDR3 bases are TGTGCCAGCAGTCCCTTAGGATGGGGCCGCGAGCAGTACTTC.

This clone has more than one count but fewer than ten. This chain connects TRBV3-1 (or the pseudogene TRBV3-2) to TRBJ1-2, with D possibly TRBD1 on 5 matching bases. The V and J ends lost 0 bases and 4 bases respectively, with 12 bases between them. Germline V gene lookup returns CDR1 LGHDT and CDR2 YNNKEL (reference sequence). This CDR3 spans 15 amino acids. CDR3 sequence (DNA): TGTGCCAGCAGCCAAGACCAGGGTCTAGGCTATGGCTACACCTTC. Its protein is CASSQDQGLGYGYTF.

The gene calls are TRBV7-8 and TRBJ2-1; tentatively, D is TRBD1 (6 bases). V dropped 5 bases and J dropped 0 bases, with 14 bases sitting between them. CDR1 SGHVS and CDR2 FQNEAQ come from the germline V gene. The CDR3 sequence is 16 residues long. The CDR3 spells CASSLDRTSSYNEQFF. As DNA, the CDR3 is TGTGCCAGCAGCCTAGACAGGACGAGCTCCTACAATGAGCAGTTCTTC.

The chain joins TRBV30 to TRBJ1-1, with TRBD1 matching 7 bases. The CDR3 has 14 amino acids. The germline gives CDR1 GTSNPN, CDR2 SVGIG (reference sequence). The junction had 7 bases not matched to a gene; V was cut back by 2 bases and J by 4 bases. The CDR3 nucleotides are TGTGCCTGGAGTCCAAGGGACAGAGCCACTGAAGCTTTCTTT. It codes for CAWSPRDRATEAFF.

The rearrangement links TRBV18 to TRBJ2-1, with TRBD1 as a possible D gene (6 bases). Trimming shortened V by 1 base and J by 4 bases, and 8 bases separated the two germline ends. Germline CDR1 and CDR2: KGHSH and LQKENI. The CDR3 contains 14 residues. The CDR3 is CASSPQRGYNEQFF. In DNA, the CDR3 is TGTGCCAGCTCACCACAGAGGGGGTACAATGAGCAGTTCTTC.

The chain uses TRBV7-2 and TRBJ1-2; TRBD1 matches 7 bases. V lost 5 bases and J lost 11; bases outside the gene matches: 8. The CDR3 totals 12 residues. The V gene's germline CDR1 is SGHTA and CDR2 FQGNSA. Written as DNA, the CDR3 is TGTGCCAGCAGCCCCACGGGACAGACATACACCTTC. Translation: CASSPTGQTYTF. Variable domain in full (rest from reference TRBV7-2 and TRBJ1-2): GAGVSQSPSNKVTEKGKDVELRCDPISGHTALYWYRQSLGQGLEFLIYFQGNSAPDKSGLPSDRFSAERTGGSVSTLTIQRTQQEDSAVYLCASSPTGQTYTFGSGTRLTVV.

The chain carries TRBV3-1 (or the pseudogene TRBV3-2) and TRBJ2-1; 9 bases are shared with TRBD2. Trimming cost V 4 bases and J 8 bases; bases outside gene matches: 15. The CDR3 sequence is 17 residues long. CDR1 and CDR2 (germline): LGHDT, YNNKEL (reference sequence). Written as DNA, the CDR3 is TGTGCCAGCAGCCCCAAGGGGGTAGCGGGAGTAAGGGATGAGCAGTTCTTC. Protein product: CASSPKGVAGVRDEQFF.

The chain couples TRBV6-5 to TRBJ1-1, with a tentative D call TRBD1 (6 bases). Trimming pared 2 bases from V and 6 bases from J, leaving 13 bases between. This CDR3 spans 14 amino acids. Germline V gene data show CDR1 as MNHEY and CDR2 as SVGAGI. The CDR3: CASSYGGAWAEAFF. For the CDR3, the DNA is TGTGCCAGCAGTTACGGGGGGGCCTGGGCTGAAGCTTTCTTT.

CDR3 amino acids: CASSQDPGQGHEKLFF. The CDR3 DNA sequence: TGCGCCAGCAGCCAAGATCCGGGACAGGGGCATGAAAAACTGTTTTTT. V is TRBV4-3 and J is TRBJ1-4; 10 nucleotides match TRBD1. V gave up 0 bases and J gave up 6 bases; unmatched junction bases: 4. The CDR3 consists of 16 residues. Germline loops: CDR1 LGHNA, CDR2 YSLEER.

This clone was seen many times. The chain uses TRBV27 and TRBJ2-5; 8 bases align to TRBD1. Germline CDR1 is MNHEY and CDR2 is SMNVEV (reference sequence). With 4 bases clipped from V and 4 bases from J, the junction kept 2 bases outside the gene matches. The CDR3 loop spans 13 amino acids. The CDR3 here is CASSSTGGETQYF. CDR3 DNA: TGTGCCAGCAGTTCAACAGGGGGAGAGACCCAGTACTTC.